This is a list of T cell receptor beta chains from one sample in a study of blood T cell repertoires in COVID-19. Repertoires were generated with immunoSEQ multiplex PCR, while TCRdb's copy carries only in-frame clones and drops some. In the table there are around 130,000 clones, 85% to 90% of which are singletons. The sample comprised peripheral blood. These receptors were taken from a man aged 65 to 79 with active or convalescent COVID-19. CDR3s include the opening cysteine and the closing phenylalanine or tryptophan.

V gene	J gene	CDR3 protein
TRBV29-1	TRBJ2-7	CSVRTSGSYEQYF
TRBV5-1	TRBJ1-1	CASSRQGSTEAFF
TRBV12-3/TRBV12-4	TRBJ2-7	CASTLGAVYEQYF
TRBV28	TRBJ1-1	CASSPHREGTTEAFF
TRBV19	TRBJ1-5	CASSARTQGRGPQHF
TRBV28	TRBJ2-7	CASSLGLPSDPNEQYF
TRBV20-1	TRBJ2-3	CSATADTQYF
TRBV10-3	TRBJ1-1	CAISAQTGDTEAFF
TRBV7-8	TRBJ2-7	CASSALVQGPYEQYF
TRBV5-5	TRBJ1-6	CASSLRGDNSPLHF
TRBV28	TRBJ1-4	CASSLRRELFF
TRBV30	TRBJ2-1	CAWSLRSENEQFF
TRBV28	TRBJ2-3	CASSPGTGVTDTQYF
TRBV24-1	TRBJ1-5	CATSLGDQPQHF
TRBV9	TRBJ1-1	CASSGGGTGNTEAFF
TRBV14	TRBJ2-1	CASSQGVSSSYNEQFF
TRBV12-3/TRBV12-4	TRBJ1-1	CASTRGNTEAFF
TRBV11-2	TRBJ1-2	CASSLSEGGDYGYTF
TRBV11-3	TRBJ1-2	CASSPQESYGYTF
TRBV2	TRBJ2-6	CASSGGREDGANVLTF
TRBV11-2	TRBJ2-5	CASSFAEETQYF
TRBV6-5	TRBJ2-2	CASSYSVTGSTGELFF
TRBV11-3	TRBJ2-2	CASSASTTDTGELFF
TRBV28	TRBJ2-3	CASSSPDGSFTDTQYF
TRBV10-3	TRBJ1-2	CAISDRQDSYGYTF
TRBV19	TRBJ2-1	CASSSRGLAGNEQFF
TRBV15	TRBJ1-6	CATSDTGRSYNSPLHF
TRBV6-5	TRBJ1-5	CASSKLGADNQPQHF
TRBV14	TRBJ2-2	CASSQGSNTGELFF
TRBV19	TRBJ2-2	CASSIGGGTGDTGELFF
TRBV11-2	TRBJ2-1	CASSSGLAVSYNEQFF
TRBV3-1/TRBV3-2	TRBJ2-7	CASGGSEQYF
TRBV28	TRBJ2-7	CASSLLREQYF
TRBV27	TRBJ1-1	CASSLNRLNTEAFF
TRBV4-1	TRBJ2-3	CASSDGLAGGQDTQYF
TRBV27	TRBJ2-7	CASSPGQGTHYEQYF
TRBV11-3	TRBJ1-2	CASSLSPGDYGYTF
TRBV30	TRBJ2-7	CAWSRWTGEPYEQYF
TRBV7-9	TRBJ2-1	CATRTGGTNEQFF
TRBV19	TRBJ1-2	CASSVDRGNGYTF
TRBV6-2/TRBV6-3	TRBJ2-7	CASSYGRAQGPTYEQYF
TRBV10-3	TRBJ2-7	CAISLAGAGEQYF
TRBV4-2	TRBJ1-3	CASSQDLTGSGNTIYF
TRBV28	TRBJ2-7	CASSSHRDRSYEQYF
TRBV3-1/TRBV3-2	TRBJ2-3	CASSQDRSRVGTDTQYF
TRBV28	TRBJ1-1	CASFQNTEAFF